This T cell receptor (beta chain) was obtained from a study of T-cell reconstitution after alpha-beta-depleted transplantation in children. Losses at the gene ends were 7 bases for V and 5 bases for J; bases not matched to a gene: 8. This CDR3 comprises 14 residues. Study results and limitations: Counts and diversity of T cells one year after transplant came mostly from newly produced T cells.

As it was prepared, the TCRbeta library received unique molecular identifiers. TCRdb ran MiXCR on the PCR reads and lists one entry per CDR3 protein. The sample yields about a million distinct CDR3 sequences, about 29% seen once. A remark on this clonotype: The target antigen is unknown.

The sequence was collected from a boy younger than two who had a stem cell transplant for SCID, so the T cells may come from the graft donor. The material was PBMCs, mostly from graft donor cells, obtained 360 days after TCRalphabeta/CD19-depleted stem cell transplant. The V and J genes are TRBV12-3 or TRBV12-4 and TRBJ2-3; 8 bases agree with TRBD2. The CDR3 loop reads CASKIGGAGDTQYF. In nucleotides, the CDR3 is TGTGCCAGCAAGATCGGGGGGGCCGGAGATACGCAGTATTTT.